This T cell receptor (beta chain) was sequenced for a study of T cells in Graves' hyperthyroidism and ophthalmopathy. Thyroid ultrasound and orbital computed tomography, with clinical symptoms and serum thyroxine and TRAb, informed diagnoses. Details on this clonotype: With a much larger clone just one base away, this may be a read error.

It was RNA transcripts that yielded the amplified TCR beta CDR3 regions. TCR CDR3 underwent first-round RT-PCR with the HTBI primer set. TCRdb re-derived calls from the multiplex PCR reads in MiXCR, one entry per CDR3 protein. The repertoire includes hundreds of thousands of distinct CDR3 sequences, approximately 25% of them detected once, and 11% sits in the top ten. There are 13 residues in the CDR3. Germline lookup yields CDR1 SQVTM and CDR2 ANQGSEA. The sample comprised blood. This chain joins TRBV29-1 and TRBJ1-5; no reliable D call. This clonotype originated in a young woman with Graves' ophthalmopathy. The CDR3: CIVEEGQNQPQHF. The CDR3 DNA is TGCATCGTTGAGGAAGGGCAAAATCAGCCCCAGCATTTT.